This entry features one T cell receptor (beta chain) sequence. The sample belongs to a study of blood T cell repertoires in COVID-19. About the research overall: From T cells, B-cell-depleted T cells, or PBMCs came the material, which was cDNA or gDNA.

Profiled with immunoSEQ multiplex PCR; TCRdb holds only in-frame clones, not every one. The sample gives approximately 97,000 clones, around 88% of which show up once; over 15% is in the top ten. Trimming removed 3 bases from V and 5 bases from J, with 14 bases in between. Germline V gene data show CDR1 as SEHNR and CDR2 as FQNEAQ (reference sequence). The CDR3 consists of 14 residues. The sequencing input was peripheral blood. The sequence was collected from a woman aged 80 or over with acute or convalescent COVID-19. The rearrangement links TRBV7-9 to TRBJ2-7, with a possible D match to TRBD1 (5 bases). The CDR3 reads CASSFVSGLHEQYF. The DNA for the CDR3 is TGTGCCAGCAGCTTCGTGTCAGGGCTCCACGAGCAGTACTTC.